These T cell receptor beta chains were read from a single sample in a study of response to subunit inactivated influenza vaccine. TCRdb reanalysed the RT-PCR reads using MiXCR and keeps one entry per CDR3 protein. The repertoire includes approximately 480,000 distinct CDR3 sequences, approximately 11% of them detected once, and 9.5% to 15% sits in the top ten. The sample in question was PBMCs from blood, obtained more than 35 days after vaccination. These receptors all come from a man aged 45-65 years who received an inactivated influenza vaccine. CDR3s include the opening cysteine and the closing phenylalanine or tryptophan. The D gene is left open where the match is weak. Clone sizes are given selectively: once, few, many, or a class where the clone is expanded.

v_gene	d_gene	abundance	j_gene	CDR3nt	CDR3aa
TRBV5-4	TRBD2	-	TRBJ2-1	TGTGCCAGCAGTCTGACTCTAGCGGGGGTGCACAATGAGCAGTTCTTC	CASSLTLAGVHNEQFF
TRBV20-1	TRBD1	many	TRBJ2-5	TGCAGTGCCCCACCCAGGACAGGGAGGTCTTATGAGACCCAGTACTTC	CSAPPRTGRSYETQYF
TRBV7-8	-	few	TRBJ2-7	TGTGCCAGCAGCTTAATGGTTTTAGGGGGGGCAAACTCCTACGAGCAGTACTTC	CASSLMVLGGANSYEQYF
TRBV7-6	-	-	TRBJ1-1	TGTGCCAGCAGCTTAGAGTCCGGAACTGAAGCTTTCTTT	CASSLESGTEAFF
TRBV2	-	few	TRBJ2-7	TGTGCCAGCAGTGACCCGTACCAGATGACCTACGAGCAGTACTTC	CASSDPYQMTYEQYF
TRBV20-1	-	-	TRBJ1-2	TGCAGTGGGAATTTTGGGTATGGCTACACCTTC	CSGNFGYGYTF
TRBV11-2	TRBD2	few	TRBJ2-1	TGTGCCAGCAGTCAACTAGCGGCCACAAGCGATGAGCAGTTCTTC	CASSQLAATSDEQFF
TRBV7-6	TRBD2	few	TRBJ2-1	TGTGCCAGCAGGGGCGGACTAGAACCTTACAATGAGCAGTTCTTC	CASRGGLEPYNEQFF
TRBV2	TRBD2	-	TRBJ2-7	TGTGCCAGCAGTGTGCGGCTAGCGGTCTACGAGCAGTACTTC	CASSVRLAVYEQYF
TRBV20-1	TRBD2	few	TRBJ2-4	TGCAGTGCTAGCCTAGCGGCAGCCAAAAACATTCAGTACTTC	CSASLAAAKNIQYF
TRBV29-1	-	many	TRBJ1-1	TGCAGCGTTGGGTGGGGCACTGAAGCTTTCTTT	CSVGWGTEAFF
TRBV20-1	-	few	TRBJ2-1	TGCAGTGCGAGCCAACGGGAGCGCGATGAGCAGTTCTTC	CSASQRERDEQFF
TRBV28	-	many	TRBJ1-5	TGTGCCAGCAAATTAACCGGGACACCGAATCAGCCCCAGCATTTT	CASKLTGTPNQPQHF
TRBV4-2	-	few	TRBJ2-1	TGTGCCAGCAGCCAAGGGTGGGAGATCAATGCTAATGAGCAGTTCTTC	CASSQGWEINANEQFF
TRBV2	-	many	TRBJ2-4	TGTGCCAGCAGTGAAGAACGCCCTGGTGGGTACTTC	CASSEERPGGYF
TRBV4-3	-	once	TRBJ2-1	TGCGCCAGCAGCCAAGAGCTGACTCCGGGACATGAGCAGTTCTTC	CASSQELTPGHEQFF
TRBV6-1	-	few	TRBJ2-3	TGTGCCAGCAGGGACAGTGCTAGCACAGATACGCAGTATTTT	CASRDSASTDTQYF
TRBV24-1	-	many	TRBJ2-3	TGTGCCACCAGTGATTCCCAGAGGCGACAGCAGTATTTT	CATSDSQRRQQYF
TRBV5-1	-	many	TRBJ1-1	TGCGCCAGCAGCTTGGGCAATATGAACACTGAAGCTTTCTTT	CASSLGNMNTEAFF
TRBV6-2/TRBV6-3	TRBD1	few	TRBJ2-3	TGTGCCAGCAGTTACGGTTACAGGGGCGGCACAGATACGCAGTATTTT	CASSYGYRGGTDTQYF
TRBV7-9	-	many	TRBJ1-1	TGTGCCAGCAGCCAGGACAACACTGAAGCTTTCTTT	CASSQDNTEAFF
TRBV29-1	-	many	TRBJ2-3	TGCAGCGTTGAGTTCGGTGTAACGCAGTATTTT	CSVEFGVTQYF
TRBV28	-	-	TRBJ2-1	TGTGCCAGCAGTAGTCCGGGGGTCGCTCGTAACAATGAGCAGTTCTTC	CASSSPGVARNNEQFF
TRBV10-3	TRBD1	few	TRBJ2-5	TGTGCCATCAGTGTTGGACAGGGGTACGAGACCCAGTACTTC	CAISVGQGYETQYF
TRBV11-2	-	-	TRBJ2-1	TGTGCCAGCAGCCCCCAACTAGGAAGTGAGCAGTTCTTC	CASSPQLGSEQFF
TRBV6-2/TRBV6-3	TRBD1	-	TRBJ1-2	TGTGCCAGCAGTTTAGTCCCTGGGACAGGGAAACTCCTTCGCTATGGCTACACCTTC	CASSLVPGTGKLLRYGYTF
TRBV4-3	-	many	TRBJ1-1	TGCGCCAGCAGACTCGACACATTCTCGCCCTCGAACACTGAAGCTTTCTTT	CASRLDTFSPSNTEAFF
TRBV30	TRBD2	once	TRBJ2-1	TGTGCCTGGAATGTCAGGCGGGGGAATGAGCAGTTCTTC	CAWNVRRGNEQFF
TRBV28	-	-	TRBJ2-3	TGTGCCAGCAGTTTCATAGCCCCAGATACGCAGTATTTT	CASSFIAPDTQYF
TRBV7-2	-	-	TRBJ2-7	TGTGCCAGCAGCTTAGACGGGCCTTCCTACGAGCAGTACTTC	CASSLDGPSYEQYF
TRBV4-1	TRBD1	few	TRBJ2-1	TGCGCCAGCAGTTCAGGGGGGACAGGGGACTTCGAGCAGTTCTTC	CASSSGGTGDFEQFF
TRBV7-6	TRBD1	few	TRBJ2-7	TGTGCCAGCAGCTCCGGGACAGGGTCTTTTCCCTACGAGCAGTACTTC	CASSSGTGSFPYEQYF
TRBV28	TRBD2	few	TRBJ2-5	TGTGCCAGCAGTTTATCTGCCCTCGGCCCCGAGCTAGCGGGAGCGGTAGAGACCCAGTACTTC	CASSLSALGPELAGAVETQYF
TRBV4-2	-	-	TRBJ2-3	TGTGCCAGCAGCCAAGATCTTGGGGGTCGTACAGATACGCAGTATTTT	CASSQDLGGRTDTQYF
TRBV4-2	-	few	TRBJ2-3	TGTGCCAGCAGCCGTGACGACGGCACAGATACGCAGTATTTT	CASSRDDGTDTQYF
TRBV10-3	TRBD1	-	TRBJ1-2	TGTGCCATCAGATCCGGGACAGGGGATATAGGGGGCTACACCTTC	CAIRSGTGDIGGYTF
TRBV11-2	TRBD1	few	TRBJ2-3	TGTGCCAGCAGCTTAACGGGACAGGGCGTCACAGATACGCAGTATTTT	CASSLTGQGVTDTQYF
TRBV20-1	-	many	TRBJ2-7	TGCAGTGCAAGGACAGTGAGCTCCTACGAGCAGTACTTC	CSARTVSSYEQYF
TRBV20-1	-	many	TRBJ1-1	TGCAGTGCTGGACCAGGGACCAGAGGAAACACTGAAGCTTTCTTT	CSAGPGTRGNTEAFF